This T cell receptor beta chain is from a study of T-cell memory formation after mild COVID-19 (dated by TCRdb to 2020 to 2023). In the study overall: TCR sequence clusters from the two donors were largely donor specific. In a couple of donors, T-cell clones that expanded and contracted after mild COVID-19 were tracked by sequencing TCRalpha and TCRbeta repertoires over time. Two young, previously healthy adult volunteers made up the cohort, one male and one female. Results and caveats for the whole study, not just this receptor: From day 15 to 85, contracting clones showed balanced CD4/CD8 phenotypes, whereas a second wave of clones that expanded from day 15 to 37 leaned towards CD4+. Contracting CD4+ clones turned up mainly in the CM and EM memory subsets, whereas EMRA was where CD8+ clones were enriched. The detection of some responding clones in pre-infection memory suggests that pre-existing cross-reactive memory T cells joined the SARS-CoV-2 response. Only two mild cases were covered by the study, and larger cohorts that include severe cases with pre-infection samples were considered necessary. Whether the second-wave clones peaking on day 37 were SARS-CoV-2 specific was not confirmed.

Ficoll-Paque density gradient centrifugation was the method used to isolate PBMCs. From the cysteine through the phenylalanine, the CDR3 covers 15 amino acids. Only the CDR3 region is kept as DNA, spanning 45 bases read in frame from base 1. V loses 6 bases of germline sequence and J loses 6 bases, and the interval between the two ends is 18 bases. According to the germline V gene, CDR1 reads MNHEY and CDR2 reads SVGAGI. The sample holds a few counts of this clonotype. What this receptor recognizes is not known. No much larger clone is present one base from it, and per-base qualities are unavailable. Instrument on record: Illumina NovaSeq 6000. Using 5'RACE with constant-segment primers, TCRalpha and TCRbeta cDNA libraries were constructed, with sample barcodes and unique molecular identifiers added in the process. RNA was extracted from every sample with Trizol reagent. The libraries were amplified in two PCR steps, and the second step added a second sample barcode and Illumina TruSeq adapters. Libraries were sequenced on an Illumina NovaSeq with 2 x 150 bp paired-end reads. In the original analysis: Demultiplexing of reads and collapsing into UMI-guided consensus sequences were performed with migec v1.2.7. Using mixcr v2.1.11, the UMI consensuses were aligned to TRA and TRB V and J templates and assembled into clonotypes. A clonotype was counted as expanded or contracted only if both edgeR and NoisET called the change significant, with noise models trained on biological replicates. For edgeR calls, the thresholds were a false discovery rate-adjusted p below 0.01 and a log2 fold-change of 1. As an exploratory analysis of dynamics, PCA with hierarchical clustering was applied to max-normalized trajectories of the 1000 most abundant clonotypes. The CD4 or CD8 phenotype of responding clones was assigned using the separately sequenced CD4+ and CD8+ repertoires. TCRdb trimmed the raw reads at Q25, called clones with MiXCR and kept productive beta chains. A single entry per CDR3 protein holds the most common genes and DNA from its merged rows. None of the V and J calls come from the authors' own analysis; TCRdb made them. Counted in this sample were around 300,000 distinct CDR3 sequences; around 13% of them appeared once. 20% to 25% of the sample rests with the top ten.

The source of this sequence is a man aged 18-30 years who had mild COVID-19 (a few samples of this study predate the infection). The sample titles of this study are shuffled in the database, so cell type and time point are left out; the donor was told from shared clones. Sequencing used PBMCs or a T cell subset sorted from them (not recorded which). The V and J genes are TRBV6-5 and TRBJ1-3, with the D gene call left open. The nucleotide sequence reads TGTGCCAGCAGCCAGCGGCCCCCAAGGGAAAACACCATATATTTT. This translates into CASSQRPPRENTIYF.